The text below deals with one TCR beta chain. Germline trimming cut 2 bases from V and 5 bases from J; bases unmatched to any gene: 4. The CDR3 consists of 15 residues. Germline assignment: CDR1 ENHRY and CDR2 SYGVKD. This record belongs to a study of blood T cell repertoires in COVID-19. Study context: The United States, Italy and Spain were the sources of the acute and convalescent COVID-19 samples.

TCRdb's table, derived via immunoSEQ multiplex PCR, lists solely in-frame clones and lacks some. Of 200,000 to 250,000 clones listed, roughly 88% were seen once; the top ten hold about 4%. The gene calls are TRBV10-3 and TRBJ2-7; 12 bases map to TRBD2. This TCR was recovered from a woman between 25 and 40 years old who had been exposed to COVID-19. Sequenced sample: PBMCs or T cells enriched from blood (not recorded which). CDR3 sequence (DNA): TGTGCCATCAGTGAGCGACTAGCGGGAGAGCACGAGCAGTACTTC. Protein: CAISERLAGEHEQYF.